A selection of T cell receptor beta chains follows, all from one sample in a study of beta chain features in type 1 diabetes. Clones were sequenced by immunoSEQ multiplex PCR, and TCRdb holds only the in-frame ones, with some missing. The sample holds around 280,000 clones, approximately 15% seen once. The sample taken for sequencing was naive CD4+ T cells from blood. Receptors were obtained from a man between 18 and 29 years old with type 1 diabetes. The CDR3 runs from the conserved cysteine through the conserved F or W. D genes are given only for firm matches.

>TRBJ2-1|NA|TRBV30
CAWSVRGAGEQFF
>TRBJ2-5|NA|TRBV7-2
CASSLNREETQYF
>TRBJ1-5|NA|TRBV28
CASSFTVRAQHF
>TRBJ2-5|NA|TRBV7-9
CASSKLTETQYF
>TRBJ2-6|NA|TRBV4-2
CASSQIGAANVLTF
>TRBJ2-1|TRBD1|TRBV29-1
CSVERGPGGNEQFF
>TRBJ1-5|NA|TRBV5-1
CASSLAGSEYGQPQHF
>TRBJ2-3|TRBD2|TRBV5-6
CASSFRGGTDTQYF
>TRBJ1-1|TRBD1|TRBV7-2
CASSWMSQGVTEAFF
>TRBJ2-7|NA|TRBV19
CASSSSRTGTYEQYF
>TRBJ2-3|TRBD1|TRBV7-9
CASSTEGQGAISTDTQYF
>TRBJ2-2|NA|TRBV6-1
CASILKGGPGELFF
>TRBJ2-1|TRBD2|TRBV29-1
CSVEDRREGLNEQFF
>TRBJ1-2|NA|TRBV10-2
CASSLTGGTNYGYTF
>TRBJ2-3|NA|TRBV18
CASSPRQGGSDTQYF
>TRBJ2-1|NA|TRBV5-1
CASSSPGRGREQFF
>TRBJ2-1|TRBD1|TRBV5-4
CASTSSRDRAGEQFF
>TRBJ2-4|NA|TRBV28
CASTNPGDIQYF
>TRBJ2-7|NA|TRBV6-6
CACGQTTYEQYF
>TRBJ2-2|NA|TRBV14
CASSHGTGELFF
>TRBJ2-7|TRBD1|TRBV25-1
CASSEGPGQGQNRQYF
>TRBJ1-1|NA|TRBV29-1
CSVAMNTEAFF
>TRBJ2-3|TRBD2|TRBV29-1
CSVPPGTSGGKRTDTQYF
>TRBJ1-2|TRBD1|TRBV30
CACAGTGTNYGYTF
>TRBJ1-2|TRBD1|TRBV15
CATSRSRQGPNYGYTF
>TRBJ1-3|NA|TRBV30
CAWRRGLSSGNTIYF
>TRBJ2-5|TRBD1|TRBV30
CAWSNTDRGETQYF
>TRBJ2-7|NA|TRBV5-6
CASSLERSEQYF
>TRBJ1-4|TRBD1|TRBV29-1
CSVVRGQANEKLFF
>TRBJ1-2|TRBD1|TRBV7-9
CASSEQGRLSYGYTF
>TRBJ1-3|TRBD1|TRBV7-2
CASSPDRASGNTIYF